This T cell receptor (beta chain) was obtained from a study of T cells in Graves' hyperthyroidism and ophthalmopathy. Overall study results and limits: Ophthalmopathy was told apart from stable hyperthyroidism by a 13 V-J model. Most thyroid clonotypes expanded above 0.001 appeared in blood too.

CDR1 and CDR2 (germline): DFQATT, SNEGSKA (reference sequence). This CDR3 region has 12 residues. Trimming left V 2 bases short and J 6 bases short, with 9 bases between. This clonotype has a count of ten or more. Its antigen remains unidentified. Amplified regions were TCR beta CDR3 sequences from RNA transcripts. TCR CDR3 regions were first amplified by RT-PCR with HTBI primers. TCRdb fed the multiplex PCR reads into MiXCR, producing one record per CDR3 protein. The sample records about 560,000 distinct CDR3 sequences, approximately 15% being singletons. It was uncontrolled infection, other autoimmune disease, pregnancy or lactation that excluded patients. From more than 9 ml of fresh peripheral blood, PBMCs were isolated.

Sequencing was carried out using blood. The chain recombines TRBV20-1 with TRBJ2-3; the D is unclear. This sequence was found in a woman aged 18 to 35 with Graves' hyperthyroidism. CDR3 DNA sequence: TGCAGTGCTAGACCCGGTAGGGATACGCAGTATTTT. Protein sequence: CSARPGRDTQYF.